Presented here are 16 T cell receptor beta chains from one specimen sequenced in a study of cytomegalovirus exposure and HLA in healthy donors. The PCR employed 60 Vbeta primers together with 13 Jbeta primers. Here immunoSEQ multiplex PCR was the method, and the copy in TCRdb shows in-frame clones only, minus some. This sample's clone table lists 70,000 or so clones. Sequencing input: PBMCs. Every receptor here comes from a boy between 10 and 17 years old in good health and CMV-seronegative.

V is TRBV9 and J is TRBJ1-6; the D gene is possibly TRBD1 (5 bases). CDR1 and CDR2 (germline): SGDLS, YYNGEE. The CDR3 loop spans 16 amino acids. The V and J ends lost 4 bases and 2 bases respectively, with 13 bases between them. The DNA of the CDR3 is TGTGCCAGCAGCCCCCGGGAGGGGCCCTATAATTCACCCCTCCACTTT. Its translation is CASSPREGPYNSPLHF.

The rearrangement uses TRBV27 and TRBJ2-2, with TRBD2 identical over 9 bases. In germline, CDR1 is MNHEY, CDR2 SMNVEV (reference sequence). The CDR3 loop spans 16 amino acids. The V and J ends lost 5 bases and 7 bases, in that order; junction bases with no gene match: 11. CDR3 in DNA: TGTGCCAGCAGTGGAGCCGGGACTAGCCCGGTCGGGGAGCTGTTTTTT. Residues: CASSGAGTSPVGELFF.

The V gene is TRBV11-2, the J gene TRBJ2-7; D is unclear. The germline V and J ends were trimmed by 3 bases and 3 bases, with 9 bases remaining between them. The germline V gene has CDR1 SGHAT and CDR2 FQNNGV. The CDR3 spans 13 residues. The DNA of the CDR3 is TGTGCCAGCAGCTTCGAGGTGGACTACGAGCAGTACTTC. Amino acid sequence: CASSFEVDYEQYF. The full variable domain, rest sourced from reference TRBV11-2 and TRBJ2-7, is EAGVAQSPRYKIIEKRQSVAFWCNPISGHATLYWYQQILGQGPKLLIQFQNNGVVDDSQLPKDRFSAERLKGVDSTLKIQPAKLEDSAVYLCASSFEVDYEQYFGPGTRLTVT.

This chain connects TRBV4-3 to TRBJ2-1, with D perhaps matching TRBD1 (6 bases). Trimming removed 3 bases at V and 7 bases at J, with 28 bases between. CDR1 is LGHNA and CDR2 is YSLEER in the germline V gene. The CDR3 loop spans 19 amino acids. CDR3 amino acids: CASSQRAGVGPRMRNEQFF. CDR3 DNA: TGCGCCAGCAGCCAGCGGGCAGGGGTTGGCCCAAGAATGCGGAATGAGCAGTTCTTC.

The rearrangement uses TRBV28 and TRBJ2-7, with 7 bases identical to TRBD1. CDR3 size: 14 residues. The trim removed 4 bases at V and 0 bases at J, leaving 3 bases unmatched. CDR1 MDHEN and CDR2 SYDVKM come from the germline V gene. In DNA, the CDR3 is TGTGCCAGCAGTTCCGGGACAGCCTCCTACGAGCAGTACTTC. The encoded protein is CASSSGTASYEQYF.

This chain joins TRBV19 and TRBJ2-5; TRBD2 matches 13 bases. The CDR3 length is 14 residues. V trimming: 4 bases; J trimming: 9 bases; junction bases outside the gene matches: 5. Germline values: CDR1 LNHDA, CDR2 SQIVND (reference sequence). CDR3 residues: CASSTTLAGGAQYF. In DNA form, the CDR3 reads TGTGCCAGTAGTACGACACTAGCGGGAGGGGCCCAGTACTTC.

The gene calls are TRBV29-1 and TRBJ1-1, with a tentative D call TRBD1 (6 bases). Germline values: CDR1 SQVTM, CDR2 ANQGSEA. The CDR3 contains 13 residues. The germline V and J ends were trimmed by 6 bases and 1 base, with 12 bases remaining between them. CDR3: CSVRQASNTEAFF. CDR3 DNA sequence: TGCAGCGTCAGACAGGCATCGAACACTGAAGCTTTCTTT.

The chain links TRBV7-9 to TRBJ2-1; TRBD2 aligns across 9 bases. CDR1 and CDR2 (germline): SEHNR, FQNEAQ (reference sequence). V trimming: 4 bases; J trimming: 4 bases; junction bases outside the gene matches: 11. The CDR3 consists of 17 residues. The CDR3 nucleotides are TGTGCCAGCAGCTATACATCTGGCGGGGGGGTTTACAATGAGCAGTTCTTC. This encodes CASSYTSGGGVYNEQFF. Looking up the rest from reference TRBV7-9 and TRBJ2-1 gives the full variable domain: DTGVSQNPRHKITKRGQNVTFRCDPISEHNRLYWYRQTLGQGPEFLTYFQNEAQLEKSRLLSDRFSAERPKGSFSTLEIQRTEQGDSAMYLCASSYTSGGGVYNEQFFGPGTRLTVL.

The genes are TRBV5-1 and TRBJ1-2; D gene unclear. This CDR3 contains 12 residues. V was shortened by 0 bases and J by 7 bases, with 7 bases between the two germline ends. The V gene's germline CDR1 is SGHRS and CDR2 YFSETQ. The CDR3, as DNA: TGCGCCAGCAGCTTGGACGGGTCTGGCTACACCTTC. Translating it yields CASSLDGSGYTF.

This CDR3 reads CASSLKGTSGRLNYNEQFF. The CDR3 DNA is TGTGCCAGCAGCTTAAAAGGGACTAGCGGGAGGCTAAACTACAATGAGCAGTTCTTC. The chain carries TRBV7-3 and TRBJ2-1, with 15 nucleotides matching TRBD2. CDR1 is SGHTA, CDR2 FQGTGA, per germline. Trimming at V came to 1 base and at J to 3 bases, leaving 7 bases not matched to a gene. The CDR3 sequence is 19 residues long.

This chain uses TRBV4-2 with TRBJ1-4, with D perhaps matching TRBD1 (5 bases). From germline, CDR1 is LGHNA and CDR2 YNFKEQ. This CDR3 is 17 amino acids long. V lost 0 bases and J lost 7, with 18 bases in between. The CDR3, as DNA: TGTGCCAGCAGCCAAGAGGGTTGGGCGGGGCGAGGTGAAAAACTGTTTTTT. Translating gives CASSQEGWAGRGEKLFF.

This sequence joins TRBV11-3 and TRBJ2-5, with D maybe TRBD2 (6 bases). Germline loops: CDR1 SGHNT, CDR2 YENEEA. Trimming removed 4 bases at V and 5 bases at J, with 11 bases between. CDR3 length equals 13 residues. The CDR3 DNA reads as TGTGCCAGCAGCTGGGGGGAGTATGAGACCCAGTACTTC. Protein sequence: CASSWGEYETQYF.

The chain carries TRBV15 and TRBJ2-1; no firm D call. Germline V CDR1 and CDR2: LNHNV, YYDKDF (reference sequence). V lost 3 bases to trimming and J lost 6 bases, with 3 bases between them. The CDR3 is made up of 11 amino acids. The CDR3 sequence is CATSRANEQFF. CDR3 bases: TGTGCCACCAGCAGGGCCAATGAGCAGTTCTTC.

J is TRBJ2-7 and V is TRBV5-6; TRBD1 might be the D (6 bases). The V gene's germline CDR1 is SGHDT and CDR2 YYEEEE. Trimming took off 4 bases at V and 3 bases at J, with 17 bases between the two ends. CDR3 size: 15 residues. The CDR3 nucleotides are TGTGCCAGCAGCAGGGAAACAGGGCTAATCTACGAGCAGTACTTC. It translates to CASSRETGLIYEQYF.

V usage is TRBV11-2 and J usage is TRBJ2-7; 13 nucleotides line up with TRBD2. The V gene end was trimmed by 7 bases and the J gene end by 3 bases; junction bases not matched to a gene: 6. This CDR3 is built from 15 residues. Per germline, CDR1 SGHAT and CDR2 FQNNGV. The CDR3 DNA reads TGTGCCAGCAAACTGGGACTAGCGGGGTACTACGAGCAGTACTTC. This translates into CASKLGLAGYYEQYF.

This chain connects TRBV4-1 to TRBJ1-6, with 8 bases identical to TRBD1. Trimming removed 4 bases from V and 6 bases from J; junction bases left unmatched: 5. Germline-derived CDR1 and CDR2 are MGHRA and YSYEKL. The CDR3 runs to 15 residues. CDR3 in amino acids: CASSPGQGGNSPLHF. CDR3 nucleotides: TGCGCCAGCAGCCCCGGACAGGGTGGTAATTCACCCCTCCACTTT.